Detailed here is one T cell receptor beta chain. Its antigen remains unidentified. These data come from a study of response to subunit inactivated influenza vaccine. Regarding the study as a whole: Each seasonal flu vaccination may recruit only limited new T cells, authors suggested.

MiXCR was run by TCRdb on the RT-PCR reads, yielding one entry per CDR3 protein. The sample lists approximately 570,000 distinct CDR3 sequences, less than 10% occurring once. The sample consisted of PBMCs from blood, taken 23 to 25 months after vaccination. This sequence originates from a man between 50 and 75 years old who received an inactivated influenza vaccine.

The CDR3 nucleotides read TGTGCCTGGAGTGCTGACACGAACACTGAAGCTTTCTTT. Its translation is CAWSADTNTEAFF. The V and J genes are TRBV30 and TRBJ1-1; D gene unclear. The CDR3 is 13 amino acids. Germline V gives CDR1 GTSNPN, CDR2 SVGIG (reference sequence). Trimming stripped 1 base from V and 1 base from J, with 7 bases between.